These 3 T cell receptor beta chains were all obtained from the same sample, sequenced in a study of shared clonotypes between healthy human individuals. Profiling relied on immunoSEQ multiplex PCR, and the TCRdb table lists in-frame clones only, not all of them. Of about 380,000 clones detected, 96% appear once; the ten largest clones hold around 0.32%. Specimen: memory CD8+ T cells sorted from blood. Described subset: CD45RO+ cells pooled with CCR7-negative TemRA cells. These receptors all come from a man aged 30-40 years in good health.

The V gene is TRBV5-6, the J gene TRBJ2-7; TRBD2 agrees at 9 bases. There are 13 residues in the CDR3. V shed 1 base, J shed 10 bases, and the junction held 6 bases outside the gene matches. CDR1 and CDR2 (germline): SGHDT, YYEEEE. The CDR3 region has the DNA TGTGCCAGCAGCTTGCCTGGGACTAGCCTACAGTACTTC. Translating gives CASSLPGTSLQYF.

The chain joins TRBV30 to TRBJ2-2; either TRBD1 or TRBD2 may fit D (6 bases each). Trimming stripped 2 bases from V and 8 bases from J, with 9 bases between. The germline gives CDR1 GTSNPN, CDR2 SVGIG (reference sequence). This CDR3 has 12 amino acids. The CDR3 sequence is CAWSPGAGELFF. The CDR3 coding sequence is TGTGCCTGGAGTCCGGGGGCAGGGGAGCTGTTTTTT.

The chain joins TRBV5-4 to TRBJ1-3; the match to TRBD1 covers 11 bases. Germline V gene lookup returns CDR1 SGHNT and CDR2 YYREEE (reference sequence). The J segment lost 8 bases and the V segment lost 4 bases, leaving 8 bases of the junction unmatched. This CDR3 comprises 15 residues. CDR3 in amino acids: CASSIGQGAGDTIYF. The CDR3 bases are TGTGCCAGCAGCATCGGACAGGGGGCGGGAGACACCATATATTTT.